The rows below give T cell receptor beta chains drawn from one sample of a study of regulatory T cells in long-lasting Graves disease. MiXCR, run by TCRdb on the multiplex PCR reads, gives a single entry per CDR3 protein. In the table there are over 650,000 distinct CDR3 sequences, about 30% of which are singletons. Material: peripheral blood mononuclear cells (PBMCs), obtained when the disease was refractory, from a patient treated with antithyroid drugs. Receptors originate from a female donor with Graves disease. The CDR3 runs from the conserved cysteine through the conserved F or W. Fields, in order: clone size, J gene, V gene, D gene, CDR3 length, CDR3 protein, CDR3 DNA. The D gene is left open where the match is weak. Size is stated for part of the rows, as once, few or many counts, or as a class when the clone is expanded.

few,TRBJ2-7,TRBV20-1,TRBD1,14,CSAIPGQGKYEQYF,TGCAGTGCTATACCGGGACAGGGAAAATACGAGCAGTACTTC
-,TRBJ1-2,TRBV19,TRBD1,15,CASSRGTEAGYGYTF,TGTGCCAGTAGTCGAGGGACAGAGGCTGGCTATGGCTACACCTTC
-,TRBJ2-6,TRBV5-1,-,16,CASSLDRGGGANVLTF,TGCGCCAGCAGCTTGGATCGGGGTGGCGGGGCCAACGTCCTGACTTTC
few,TRBJ1-1,TRBV29-1,-,13,CSAGGPPNTEAFF,TGCAGCGCAGGAGGGCCTCCCAACACTGAAGCTTTCTTT
few,TRBJ1-2,TRBV20-1,-,15,CSAREDEQGLLGYTF,TGCAGTGCTAGAGAGGACGAACAGGGATTGCTTGGCTACACCTTC
few,TRBJ1-1,TRBV28,-,14,CASSPWGGRGEAFF,TGTGCCAGCAGCCCTTGGGGGGGGCGGGGTGAAGCTTTCTTT
few,TRBJ2-7,TRBV5-5,-,18,CASSLTSGPLVGAGEQYF,TGTGCCAGCAGCTTGACCTCGGGCCCCCTTGTCGGGGCGGGGGAGCAGTACTTC
-,TRBJ2-1,TRBV3-1,TRBD2,17,CASSQDLAGITYNEQFF,TGTGCCAGCAGCCAAGACCTAGCGGGAATCACCTACAATGAGCAGTTCTTC
many,TRBJ2-7,TRBV12-3/TRBV12-4,-,13,CASSLGLAVEQYF,TGTGCCAGCAGCCTCGGGTTGGCGGTCGAGCAGTACTTC
few,TRBJ2-5,TRBV7-7,-,14,CASSLDRSSRTQYF,TGTGCCAGCAGCTTAGATCGCAGCTCTCGGACCCAGTACTTC
-,TRBJ1-2,TRBV30,TRBD1,12,CAWGDRGYGYTF,TGTGCCTGGGGCGACAGGGGATATGGCTACACCTTC
few,TRBJ1-1,TRBV20-1,-,15,CSASPEEGWGTEAFF,TGCAGTGCTAGCCCGGAGGAGGGTTGGGGCACTGAAGCTTTCTTT
many,TRBJ1-5,TRBV12-3/TRBV12-4,-,17,CASSLDSGIKGNQPQHF,TGTGCCAGCAGTTTAGACTCCGGGATCAAGGGCAATCAGCCCCAGCATTTT
-,TRBJ1-5,TRBV28,-,14,CASSLIVSNQPQHF,TGTGCCAGCAGTTTAATCGTTAGCAATCAGCCCCAGCATTTT
many,TRBJ1-1,TRBV12-3/TRBV12-4,-,15,CASSFRATENTEAFF,TGTGCCAGCAGTTTCCGCGCGACAGAGAACACTGAAGCTTTCTTT
-,TRBJ1-4,TRBV5-1,-,14,CASGSGGTNEKLFF,TGCGCCAGTGGGTCCGGGGGAACTAATGAAAAACTGTTTTTT
-,TRBJ1-1,TRBV29-1,TRBD1,15,CSVVGTGGLNTEAFF,TGCAGCGTTGTAGGGACAGGGGGACTGAACACTGAAGCTTTCTTT
-,TRBJ2-1,TRBV27,-,14,CASSLSRIHNEQLF,TGTGCCAGCAGTTTATCTCGGATCCACAATGAGCAGCTCTTC
-,TRBJ2-2,TRBV3-1,-,16,CASSQPRLVSGGELFF,TGTGCCAGCAGCCAACCTAGACTAGTTTCGGGTGGGGAGCTGTTTTTT
few,TRBJ1-1,TRBV3-1,-,15,CASSQVGGSYTEAFF,TGTGCCAGCAGCCAAGTGGGAGGGAGCTACACTGAAGCTTTCTTT
-,TRBJ1-1,TRBV6-1,-,15,CASSYAGTQNTEAFF,TGTGCCAGCAGCTACGCCGGGACACAGAACACTGAAGCTTTCTTT
-,TRBJ1-3,TRBV7-3,-,16,CASSLDRGPSGNTIYF,TGTGCCAGCAGCTTAGACAGAGGCCCCTCTGGAAACACCATATATTTT
-,TRBJ1-1,TRBV5-1,-,15,CASSLLIGDSTEAFF,TGCGCCAGCAGCTTGCTAATTGGAGATAGCACTGAAGCTTTCTTT
few,TRBJ1-1,TRBV6-2/TRBV6-3,TRBD1,16,CASSEGQGARGTEAFF,TGTGCCAGCAGTGAGGGACAGGGGGCTCGCGGGACTGAAGCTTTCTTT
many,TRBJ1-1,TRBV29-1,-,12,CSGVLGDTEAFF,TGCAGCGGAGTGCTGGGGGACACTGAAGCTTTCTTT
many,TRBJ1-2,TRBV2,-,13,CASSEGREYGYTF,TGTGCCAGCAGTGAGGGCAGGGAATATGGCTACACCTTC
few,TRBJ1-1,TRBV2,TRBD1,15,CASSETGGWDTEAFF,TGTGCCAGCAGTGAGACAGGGGGCTGGGACACTGAAGCTTTCTTT
-,TRBJ1-4,TRBV20-1,TRBD1,11,CSAREQGDLFF,TGCAGTGCTAGAGAACAGGGGGATCTGTTTTTT
-,TRBJ2-2,TRBV7-7,-,16,CASSFFPDTNTGELFF,TGTGCCAGCAGCTTCTTTCCGGATACGAACACCGGGGAGCTGTTTTTT
few,TRBJ1-1,TRBV6-1,-,15,CASRDTTGINTEAFF,TGTGCCAGCAGAGACACGACAGGAATTAACACTGAAGCTTTCTTT
few,TRBJ1-5,TRBV12-3/TRBV12-4,TRBD1,16,CASSRGGDSNDQPQHF,TGTGCCAGCAGCCGAGGGGGGGACAGCAATGATCAGCCCCAGCATTTT